Listed below are T cell receptor beta chains from one sample, sequenced in a study of shared clonotypes between healthy human individuals. Profiled with immunoSEQ multiplex PCR; TCRdb holds only in-frame clones, not every one. The sample lists 2 million to 3 million clones; approximately 94% were seen once. The sample comprised naive CD4+ T cells sorted from blood. All receptors derive from a man aged 18 to 30 in good health. CDR3s include the opening cysteine and the closing phenylalanine or tryptophan. The D gene is left open where the match is weak. Clone size is not always given. Where it is, it says once, few, many or a class for expanded clones.

TRBV29-1,.,TRBJ1-2,.,CSVEAQKGDGYTF,TGCAGCGTTGAAGCCCAAAAGGGGGATGGCTACACCTTC
TRBV7-9,.,TRBJ2-3,.,CASSPSGWGDTQYF,TGTGCCAGCAGCCCAAGCGGATGGGGGGATACGCAGTATTTT
TRBV15,.,TRBJ1-1,.,CATSRDRSGGYLNTEAFF,TGTGCCACCAGCAGAGATCGGTCCGGGGGGTACTTGAACACTGAAGCTTTCTTT
TRBV30,once,TRBJ2-3,TRBD2,CAWRIGGGTDTQYF,TGTGCCTGGAGGATCGGGGGGGGCACAGATACGCAGTATTTT
TRBV2,.,TRBJ2-1,TRBD2,CASSRLAGGMRNEQFF,TGTGCCAGCAGTAGATTAGCGGGAGGTATGCGGAATGAGCAGTTCTTC
TRBV5-1,.,TRBJ1-1,.,CASTFAGNTEAFF,TGCGCCAGTACCTTTGCCGGGAACACTGAAGCTTTCTTT
TRBV7-9,.,TRBJ1-1,TRBD1,CASSFQGGTATEAFF,TGTGCCAGCAGCTTCCAGGGGGGGACGGCCACTGAAGCTTTCTTT
TRBV12-5,.,TRBJ2-2,.,CASGTGQSNTGELFF,TGTGCTAGTGGTACTGGACAGTCGAACACCGGGGAGCTGTTTTTT
TRBV21-1,.,TRBJ2-7,.,CANLTGDLSYEQYF,TGTGCCAACTTGACAGGGGACCTCTCCTACGAGCAGTACTTC
TRBV30,few,TRBJ1-5,TRBD1,CAWSLSTGVNQPQHF,TGTGCCTGGAGCCTAAGCACAGGGGTGAATCAGCCCCAGCATTTT
TRBV6-5,.,TRBJ1-1,.,CASSWPGNTEAFF,TGTGCCAGCAGTTGGCCGGGGAACACTGAAGCTTTCTTT
TRBV30,.,TRBJ1-4,.,CAWSVQSNEKLFF,TGTGCCTGGAGTGTGCAGTCCAATGAAAAACTGTTTTTT
TRBV5-8,.,TRBJ2-2,TRBD2,CASSRPGTTRIGELFF,TGTGCCAGCAGCCGACCCGGGACTACCCGTATCGGGGAGCTGTTTTTT
TRBV20-1,.,TRBJ2-7,.,CSALYTYEQYF,TGCAGTGCTCTTTATACCTACGAGCAGTACTTC
TRBV6-1,.,TRBJ2-7,.,CASKQGGYEQYF,TGTGCCAGCAAGCAGGGGGGGTACGAGCAGTACTTC
TRBV2,.,TRBJ1-5,.,CASSDKASNQPQHF,TGTGCCAGCAGTGACAAGGCCAGCAATCAGCCCCAGCATTTT
TRBV5-1,.,TRBJ1-3,TRBD1,CASSLGGGFSGNTIYF,TGCGCCAGCAGCTTGGGAGGGGGCTTCTCTGGAAACACCATATATTTT
TRBV5-8,.,TRBJ1-4,.,CASSTGVAGEKLFF,TGTGCCAGCAGCACAGGAGTCGCAGGTGAAAAACTGTTTTTT
TRBV21-1,.,TRBJ1-5,.,CASSKTRGESNQPQHF,TGTGCCAGCAGCAAAACAAGGGGGGAGAGCAATCAGCCCCAGCATTTT
TRBV5-4,.,TRBJ2-7,.,CASSLTGQTYEQYF,TGTGCCAGCAGCTTGACAGGGCAAACCTACGAGCAGTACTTC
TRBV7-2,.,TRBJ1-2,.,CASSLGQFYGYTF,TGTGCCAGCAGCTTAGGACAGTTCTATGGCTACACCTTC
TRBV2,.,TRBJ2-7,TRBD2,CASGEVGRALSYEQYF,TGTGCCAGTGGAGAGGTTGGGAGGGCCCTTTCCTACGAGCAGTACTTC
TRBV7-3,.,TRBJ2-5,.,CASSLFREETQYF,TGTGCCAGCAGCTTATTTCGAGAAGAGACCCAGTACTTC
TRBV18,.,TRBJ2-1,.,CASSQETEGFF,TGTGCCAGCTCACAGGAGACTGAGGGGTTCTTC
TRBV28,.,TRBJ2-1,TRBD2,CASSPQGLAGPFDYNEQFF,TGTGCCAGCAGTCCGCAGGGACTAGCGGGTCCTTTTGACTACAATGAGCAGTTCTTC
TRBV6-6,.,TRBJ1-1,.,CASRDSGLSYTEAFF,TGTGCCAGCAGAGACAGTGGATTATCGTACACTGAAGCTTTCTTT
TRBV6-1,.,TRBJ1-4,TRBD1,CASHDREIGKLFF,TGTGCCAGTCATGACAGGGAAATTGGAAAACTGTTTTTT
TRBV11-2,.,TRBJ1-2,.,CASSLGGARGGGGYGYTF,TGTGCCAGCAGCTTAGGAGGGGCGCGCGGAGGTGGAGGGTATGGCTACACCTTC
TRBV7-2,.,TRBJ2-1,.,CASSPIRGRGQNEQFF,TGTGCCAGCAGCCCGATCCGGGGGCGGGGCCAGAATGAGCAGTTCTTC
TRBV29-1,.,TRBJ2-5,.,CSAARYIGQETQYF,TGCAGCGCTGCACGATACATCGGACAAGAGACCCAGTACTTC
TRBV9,.,TRBJ2-7,TRBD2,CASSTGLAGNEQYF,TGTGCCAGCAGCACAGGACTAGCGGGAAACGAGCAGTACTTC
TRBV5-4,.,TRBJ1-1,.,CASSLVAPKDTEAFF,TGTGCCAGCAGCTTGGTGGCTCCCAAGGACACTGAAGCTTTCTTT
TRBV19,.,TRBJ1-5,.,CASRKSYSNQPQHF,TGTGCCAGTAGAAAGTCCTATAGCAATCAGCCCCAGCATTTT
TRBV28,few,TRBJ1-5,.,CASSLAGTLSQHF,TGTGCCAGCAGTTTAGCCGGGACACTATCCCAGCATTTT
TRBV7-2,.,TRBJ1-6,.,CASTRDMYNSPLHF,TGTGCCAGCACCAGGGACATGTATAATTCACCCCTCCACTTT
TRBV7-2,.,TRBJ1-4,.,CASRGGLNEKLFF,TGTGCCAGCAGGGGGGGGCTTAATGAAAAACTGTTTTTT
TRBV21-1,.,TRBJ1-4,.,CASSKRTGRREKLFF,TGTGCCAGCAGCAAACGGACAGGGAGACGAGAAAAACTGTTTTTT
TRBV6-6,once,TRBJ2-7,TRBD1,CASSPRTGSYEQYF,TGTGCCAGCAGTCCGAGGACAGGGTCCTACGAGCAGTACTTC
TRBV5-6,once,TRBJ2-5,TRBD1,CASSRDSQETQYF,TGTGCCAGCAGCCGGGACAGTCAAGAGACCCAGTACTTC
TRBV27,.,TRBJ2-2,TRBD2,CASQPGTTPTGELFF,TGTGCCAGCCAACCCGGGACTACACCAACCGGGGAGCTGTTTTTT
TRBV5-1,.,TRBJ2-7,TRBD2,CASSFTSGKGNYEQYF,TGCGCCAGCAGCTTTACTAGCGGAAAGGGGAACTACGAGCAGTACTTC
TRBV4-3,once,TRBJ2-7,.,CASSQVISSYEQYF,TGCGCCAGCAGCCAAGTAATTAGCAGCTACGAGCAGTACTTC
TRBV28,once,TRBJ1-3,TRBD1,CASSSHDRGFGNTIYF,TGTGCCAGCAGTTCCCATGACAGGGGGTTCGGAAACACCATATATTTT
TRBV25-1,once,TRBJ2-3,.,CASSESGRDTQYF,TGTGCCAGCAGTGAATCAGGGAGAGATACGCAGTATTTT
TRBV11-3,.,TRBJ2-7,.,CASSLEGSYEQYF,TGTGCCAGCAGCTTAGAAGGATCCTACGAGCAGTACTTC
TRBV4-1,.,TRBJ1-4,.,CASSQSGRVATNEKLFF,TGCGCCAGCAGCCAATCTGGTAGGGTGGCAACTAATGAAAAACTGTTTTTT
TRBV5-5,.,TRBJ2-5,.,CASSIGRVPQETQYF,TGTGCCAGCAGCATTGGCCGGGTCCCCCAAGAGACCCAGTACTTC
TRBV6-5,.,TRBJ1-6,.,CASSYGRQGRHSPLHF,TGTGCCAGCAGTTATGGTCGTCAGGGGCGACATTCACCCCTCCACTTT
TRBV7-9,.,TRBJ2-1,.,CASSFPPGGIGVEQFF,TGTGCCAGCAGCTTTCCTCCGGGCGGGATCGGGGTTGAGCAGTTCTTC
TRBV5-6,.,TRBJ2-4,TRBD1,CASSLAGQGGPIQYF,TGTGCCAGCAGCTTGGCGGGACAGGGAGGTCCCATTCAGTACTTC
TRBV14,.,TRBJ1-1,.,CASSRNLGGTEAFF,TGTGCCAGCAGCCGAAACTTGGGGGGCACTGAAGCTTTCTTT
TRBV5-1,.,TRBJ1-1,TRBD1,CASNSRFNERRGPTEAFF,TGCGCCAGCAACTCTAGGTTCAACGAACGCAGGGGGCCAACTGAAGCTTTCTTT
TRBV28,once,TRBJ2-5,TRBD1,CASSSRTGGMETQYF,TGTGCCAGCAGTTCCCGGACAGGGGGCATGGAGACCCAGTACTTC
TRBV6-1,.,TRBJ2-7,.,CASSERDTTYEQYF,TGTGCCAGCAGTGAACGGGACACAACCTACGAGCAGTACTTC
TRBV5-1,.,TRBJ2-5,TRBD2,CASTLAGVSTQYF,TGCGCCAGCACCTTAGCGGGAGTCTCGACCCAGTACTTC
TRBV5-1,.,TRBJ2-5,.,CASSSDLTGRSETQYF,TGCGCCAGCAGCTCCGATTTGACAGGGAGGTCAGAGACCCAGTACTTC
TRBV4-2,.,TRBJ1-1,TRBD1,CASSQVTGETEAFF,TGTGCCAGCAGCCAAGTGACAGGGGAAACTGAAGCTTTCTTT
TRBV7-8,.,TRBJ1-5,.,CASSPWGKGNQPQHF,TGTGCCAGCAGCCCGTGGGGGAAGGGCAATCAGCCCCAGCATTTT
TRBV5-1,.,TRBJ2-7,TRBD1,CASSLRDSSGEQYF,TGCGCCAGCAGCCTACGGGACAGTTCAGGGGAGCAGTACTTC